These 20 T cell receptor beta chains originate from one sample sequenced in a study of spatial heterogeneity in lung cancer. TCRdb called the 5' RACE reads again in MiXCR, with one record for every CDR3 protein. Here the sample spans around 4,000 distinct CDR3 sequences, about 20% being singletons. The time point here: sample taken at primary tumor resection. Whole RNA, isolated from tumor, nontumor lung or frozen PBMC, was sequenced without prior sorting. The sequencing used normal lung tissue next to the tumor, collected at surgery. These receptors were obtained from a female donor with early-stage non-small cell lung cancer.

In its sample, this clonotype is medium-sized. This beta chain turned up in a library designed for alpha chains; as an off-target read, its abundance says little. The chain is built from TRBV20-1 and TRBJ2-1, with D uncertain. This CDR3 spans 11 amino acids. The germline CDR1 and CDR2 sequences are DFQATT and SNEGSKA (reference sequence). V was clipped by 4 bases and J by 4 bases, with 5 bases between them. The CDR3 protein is CSATGYNEQFF. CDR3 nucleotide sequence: TGCAGTGCTACCGGGTACAATGAGCAGTTCTTC.

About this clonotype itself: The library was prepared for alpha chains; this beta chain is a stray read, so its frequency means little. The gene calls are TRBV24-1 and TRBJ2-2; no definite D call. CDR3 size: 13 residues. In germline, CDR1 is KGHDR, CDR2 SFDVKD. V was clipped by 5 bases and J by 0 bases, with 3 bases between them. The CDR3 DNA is TGTGCCACCAGTGTAACGAACACCGGGGAGCTGTTTTTT. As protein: CATSVTNTGELFF.

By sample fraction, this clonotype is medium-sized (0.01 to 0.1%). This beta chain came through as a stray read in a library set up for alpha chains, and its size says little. Here the CDR3 DNA reads TGTGCCAGCAGCTTACGGACAGGGGGGAACACTGAAGCTTTCTTT. This translates into CASSLRTGGNTEAFF. The V and J genes are TRBV11-2 and TRBJ1-1; 10 bases agree with TRBD1. V lost 2 bases to trimming and J lost 1 base; unmatched junction nucleotides: 1. This CDR3 comprises 15 residues. Germline CDR1 and CDR2: SGHAT and FQNNGV. The whole variable domain, remainder taken from reference TRBV11-2 and TRBJ1-1, is EAGVAQSPRYKIIEKRQSVAFWCNPISGHATLYWYQQILGQGPKLLIQFQNNGVVDDSQLPKDRFSAERLKGVDSTLKIQPAKLEDSAVYLCASSLRTGGNTEAFFGQGTRLTVV.

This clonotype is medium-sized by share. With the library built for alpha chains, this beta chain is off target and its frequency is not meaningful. CDR3 bases: TGTGCCAGCAGCCCCAGCTCCTACGAGCAGTACTTC. This translates into CASSPSSYEQYF. V gene TRBV7-9 combines with J gene TRBJ2-7; D is unclear. Germline values: CDR1 SEHNR, CDR2 FQNEAQ (reference sequence). V was pared by 5 bases and J by 0 bases, with 5 bases between. This CDR3 has 12 residues.

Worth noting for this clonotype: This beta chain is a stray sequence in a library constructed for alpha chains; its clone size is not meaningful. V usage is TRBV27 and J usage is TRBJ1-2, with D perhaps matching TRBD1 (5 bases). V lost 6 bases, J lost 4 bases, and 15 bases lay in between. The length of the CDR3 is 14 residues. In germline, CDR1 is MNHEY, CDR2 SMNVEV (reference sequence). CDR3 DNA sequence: TGTGCCAGCAGCCCCGGGGTGGGGGGCTATGGCTACACCTTC. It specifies CASSPGVGGYGYTF.

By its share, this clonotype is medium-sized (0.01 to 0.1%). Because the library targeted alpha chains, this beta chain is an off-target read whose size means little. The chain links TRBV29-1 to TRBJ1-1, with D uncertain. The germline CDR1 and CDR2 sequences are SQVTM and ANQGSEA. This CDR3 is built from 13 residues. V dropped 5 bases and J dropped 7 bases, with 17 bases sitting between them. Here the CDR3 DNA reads TGCAGCGTTAGGGAGATTCTAACGAATGAAGCTTTCTTT. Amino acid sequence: CSVREILTNEAFF.

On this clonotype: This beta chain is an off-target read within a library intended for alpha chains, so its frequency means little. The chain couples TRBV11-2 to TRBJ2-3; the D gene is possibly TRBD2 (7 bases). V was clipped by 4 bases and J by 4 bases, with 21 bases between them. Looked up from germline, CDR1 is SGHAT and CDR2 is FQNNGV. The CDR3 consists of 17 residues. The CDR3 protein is CASSSLGGAASADTQYF. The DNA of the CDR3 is TGTGCCAGCAGCTCATTAGGGGGGGCGGCAAGCGCAGATACGCAGTATTTT.

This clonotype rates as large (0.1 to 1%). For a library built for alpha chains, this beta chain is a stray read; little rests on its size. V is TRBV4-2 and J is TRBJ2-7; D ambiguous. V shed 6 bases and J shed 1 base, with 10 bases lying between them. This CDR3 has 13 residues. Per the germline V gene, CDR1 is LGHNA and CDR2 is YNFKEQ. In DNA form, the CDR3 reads TGTGCCAGCAGTCAGTACATGTCCTACGAGCAGTACTTC. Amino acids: CASSQYMSYEQYF.

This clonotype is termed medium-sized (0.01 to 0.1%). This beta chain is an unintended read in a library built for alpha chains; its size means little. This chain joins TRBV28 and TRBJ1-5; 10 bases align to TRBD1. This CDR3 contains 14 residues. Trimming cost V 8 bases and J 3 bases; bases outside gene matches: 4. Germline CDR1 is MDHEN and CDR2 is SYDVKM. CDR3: CASGQGGSNQPQHF. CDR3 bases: TGTGCCAGCGGACAGGGGGGATCCAATCAGCCCCAGCATTTT.

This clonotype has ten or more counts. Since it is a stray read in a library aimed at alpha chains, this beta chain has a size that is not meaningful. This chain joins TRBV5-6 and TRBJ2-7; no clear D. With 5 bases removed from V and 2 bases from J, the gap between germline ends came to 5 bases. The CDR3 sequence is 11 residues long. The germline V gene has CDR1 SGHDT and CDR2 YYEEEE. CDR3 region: CASSSAYEQYF. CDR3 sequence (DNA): TGTGCCAGCAGTTCTGCCTACGAGCAGTACTTC. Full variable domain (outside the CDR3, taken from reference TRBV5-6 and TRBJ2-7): DAGVTQSPTHLIKTRGQQVTLRCSPKSGHDTVSWYQQALGQGPQFIFQYYEEEERQRGNFPDRFSGHQFPNYSSELNVNALLLGDSALYLCASSSAYEQYFGPGTRLTVT.

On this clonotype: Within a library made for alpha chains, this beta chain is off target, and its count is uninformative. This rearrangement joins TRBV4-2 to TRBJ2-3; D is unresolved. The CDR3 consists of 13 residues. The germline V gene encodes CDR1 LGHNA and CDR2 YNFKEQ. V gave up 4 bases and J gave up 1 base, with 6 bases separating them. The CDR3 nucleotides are TGTGCCAGCAGCCGAGACGGCACAGATACGCAGTATTTT. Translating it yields CASSRDGTDTQYF.

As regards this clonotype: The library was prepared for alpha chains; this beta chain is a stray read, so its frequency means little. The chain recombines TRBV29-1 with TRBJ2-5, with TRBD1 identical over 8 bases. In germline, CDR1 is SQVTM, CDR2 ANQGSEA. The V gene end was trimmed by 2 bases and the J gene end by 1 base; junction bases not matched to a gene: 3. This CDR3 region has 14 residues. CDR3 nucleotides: TGCAGCGTTGAACGGACAGGGACCCAAGAGACCCAGTACTTC. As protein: CSVERTGTQETQYF.

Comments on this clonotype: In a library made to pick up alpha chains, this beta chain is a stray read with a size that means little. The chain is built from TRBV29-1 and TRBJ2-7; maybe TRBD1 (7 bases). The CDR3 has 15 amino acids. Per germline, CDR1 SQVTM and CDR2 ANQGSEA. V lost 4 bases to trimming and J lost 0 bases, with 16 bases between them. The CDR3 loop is CSVAGGTVSSYEQYF. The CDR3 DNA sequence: TGCAGCGTTGCTGGAGGGACAGTTAGCTCCTACGAGCAGTACTTC.

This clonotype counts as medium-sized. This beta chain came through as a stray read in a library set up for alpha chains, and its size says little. The CDR3 reads CASSQVTGELFF. In DNA, the CDR3 is TGTGCCAGCAGCCAAGTGACCGGGGAGCTGTTTTTT. The V gene is TRBV3-1, the J gene TRBJ2-2; the D is unclear. The CDR3 spans 12 residues. Germline lookup yields CDR1 LGHDT and CDR2 YNNKEL (reference sequence). Trimming took off 1 base at V and 5 bases at J, with 2 bases between the two ends.

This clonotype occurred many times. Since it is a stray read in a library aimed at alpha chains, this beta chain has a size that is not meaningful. CDR3 residues: CASSFPGAGNIQYF. The CDR3 bases are TGTGCCAGCAGTTTCCCCGGGGCAGGAAACATTCAGTACTTC. The V call is TRBV12-3 or TRBV12-4, the J call TRBJ2-4; D tentatively reads TRBD1 or TRBD2 (5 bases each). V was clipped by 3 bases and J by 6 bases, with 12 bases between them. CDR3 size: 14 residues.

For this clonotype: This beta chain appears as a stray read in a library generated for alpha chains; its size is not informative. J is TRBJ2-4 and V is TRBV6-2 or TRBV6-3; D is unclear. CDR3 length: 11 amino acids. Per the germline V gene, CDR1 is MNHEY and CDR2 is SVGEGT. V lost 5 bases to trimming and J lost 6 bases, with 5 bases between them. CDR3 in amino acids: CASSNLNIQYF. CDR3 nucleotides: TGTGCCAGCAGTAATCTAAACATTCAGTACTTC.

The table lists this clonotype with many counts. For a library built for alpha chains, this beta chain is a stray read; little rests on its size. The CDR3 DNA reads as TGTGCCAGCAGCCAAGAGTCAGGGGACGCGTACAATGAGCAGTTCTTC. Residues: CASSQESGDAYNEQFF. V usage is TRBV14 and J usage is TRBJ2-1, with D possibly TRBD1 on 6 matching bases. CDR3 length: 16 residues. Germline V gene lookup returns CDR1 SGHDN and CDR2 FVKESK. Trimming left V 0 bases short and J 4 bases short, with 13 bases between.

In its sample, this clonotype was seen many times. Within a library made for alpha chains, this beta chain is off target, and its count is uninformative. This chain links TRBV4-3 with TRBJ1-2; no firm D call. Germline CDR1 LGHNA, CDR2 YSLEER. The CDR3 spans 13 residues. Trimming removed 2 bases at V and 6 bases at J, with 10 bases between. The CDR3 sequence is CASSQQTGDGYTF. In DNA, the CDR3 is TGCGCCAGCAGCCAACAGACTGGGGATGGCTACACCTTC.

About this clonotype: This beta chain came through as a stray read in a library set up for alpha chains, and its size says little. The CDR3 sequence is CASSLRTGNTEAFF. DNA for the CDR3: TGTGCCAGCAGCTTACGGACCGGGAACACTGAAGCTTTCTTT. The chain is built from TRBV7-2 and TRBJ1-1; unclear D gene. The CDR3 totals 14 residues. With 2 bases removed from V and 1 base from J, the gap between germline ends came to 8 bases. CDR1 SGHTA and CDR2 FQGNSA come from the germline V gene.

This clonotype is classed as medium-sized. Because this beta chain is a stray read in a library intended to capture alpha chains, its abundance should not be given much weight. CDR3 sequence: CASSYGTGDSYEQYF. CDR3 nucleotide sequence: TGTGCCAGCAGTTACGGGACAGGGGACTCCTACGAGCAGTACTTC. The J gene is TRBJ2-7, the V gene TRBV28; 10 bases match TRBD1. CDR1 and CDR2 (germline): MDHEN, SYDVKM. There are 15 residues in the CDR3. The V segment lost 4 bases and the J segment 0 bases; nucleotides outside the gene matches: 3.